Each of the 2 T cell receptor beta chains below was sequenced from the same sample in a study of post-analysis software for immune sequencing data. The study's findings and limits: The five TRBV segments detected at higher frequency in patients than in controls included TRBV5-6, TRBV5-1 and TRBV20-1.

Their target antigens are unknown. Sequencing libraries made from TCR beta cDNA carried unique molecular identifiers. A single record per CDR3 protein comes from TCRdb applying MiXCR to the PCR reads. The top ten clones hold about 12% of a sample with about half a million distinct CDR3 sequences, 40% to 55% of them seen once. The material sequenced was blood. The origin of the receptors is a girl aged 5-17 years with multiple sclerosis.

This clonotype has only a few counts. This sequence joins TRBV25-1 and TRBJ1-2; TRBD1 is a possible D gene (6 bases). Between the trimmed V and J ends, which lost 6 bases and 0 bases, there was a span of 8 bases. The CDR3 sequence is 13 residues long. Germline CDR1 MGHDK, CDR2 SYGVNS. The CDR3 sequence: CASSRGPNYGYTF. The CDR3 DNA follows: TGTGCCAGCAGCAGGGGACCTAACTATGGCTACACCTTC.

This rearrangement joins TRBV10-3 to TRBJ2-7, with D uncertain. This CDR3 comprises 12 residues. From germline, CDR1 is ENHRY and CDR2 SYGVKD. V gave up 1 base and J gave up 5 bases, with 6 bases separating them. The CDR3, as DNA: TGTGCCATCAGTGAGTATCGTAACGAGCAGTACTTC. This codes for CAISEYRNEQYF.